The rows below give T cell receptor beta chains drawn from one sample of a study of cytomegalovirus exposure and HLA in healthy donors. Generated by immunoSEQ multiplex PCR, the TCRdb table keeps only in-frame clones and is missing some. The data show 130,000 to 150,000 clones, approximately 90% seen once. The sample consisted of PBMCs. These receptor sequences come from a woman younger than 45 in good health and CMV-seropositive. Each CDR3 is given with its conserved first and last residue. A D gene is named only where the DNA matches it firmly. The size of a clone is reported for some rows only, either as once, few or many, or as a class for expanded clones.

len: 16
v_gene: TRBV25-1
j_gene: TRBJ2-1
d_gene: NA
abundance: NA
CDR3aa: CASSEHAAGDRNEQFF
CDR3nt: TGTGCCAGCAGTGAACATGCCGCAGGGGATAGGAATGAGCAGTTCTTC

len: 14
v_gene: TRBV13
j_gene: TRBJ1-3
d_gene: NA
abundance: NA
CDR3aa: CASSYTVSGNTIYF
CDR3nt: TGTGCCAGCAGCTACACAGTCTCTGGAAACACCATATATTTT

len: 18
v_gene: TRBV5-1
j_gene: TRBJ2-3
d_gene: TRBD2
abundance: NA
CDR3aa: CASSSGQWTSGSTDTQYF
CDR3nt: TGCGCCAGCAGCTCTGGACAATGGACTAGCGGGAGCACAGATACGCAGTATTTT

len: 15
v_gene: TRBV5-1
j_gene: TRBJ2-2
d_gene: TRBD2
abundance: once
CDR3aa: CASSLSGKITGELFF
CDR3nt: TGCGCCAGCAGCTTAAGCGGGAAGATCACCGGGGAGCTGTTTTTT

len: 15
v_gene: TRBV2
j_gene: TRBJ2-1
d_gene: TRBD2
abundance: NA
CDR3aa: CASSAGRERGAEQFF
CDR3nt: TGTGCCAGCAGTGCAGGAAGGGAGCGGGGGGCCGAGCAGTTCTTC

len: 15
v_gene: TRBV2
j_gene: TRBJ2-1
d_gene: TRBD2
abundance: NA
CDR3aa: CASRETSDSHNEQFF
CDR3nt: TGTGCCAGCAGGGAGACTAGCGACTCCCACAATGAGCAGTTCTTC

len: 15
v_gene: TRBV6-5
j_gene: TRBJ2-1
d_gene: TRBD2
abundance: NA
CDR3aa: CASSPRGGVYNEQFF
CDR3nt: TGTGCCAGCAGTCCGAGGGGAGGGGTCTACAATGAGCAGTTCTTC

len: 17
v_gene: TRBV7-9
j_gene: TRBJ2-2
d_gene: NA
abundance: NA
CDR3aa: CASSLIGSGVNTVELFF
CDR3nt: TGTGCCAGCAGCTTAATCGGATCGGGGGTAAACACCGTGGAGCTGTTTTTT

len: 19
v_gene: TRBV10-2
j_gene: TRBJ2-7
d_gene: TRBD2
abundance: NA
CDR3aa: CASSRTMVLAEPPSYEQYF
CDR3nt: TGCGCCAGCAGCCGCACGATGGTTCTAGCGGAGCCGCCTTCCTACGAGCAGTACTTC

len: 18
v_gene: TRBV7-2
j_gene: TRBJ2-1
d_gene: TRBD1
abundance: NA
CDR3aa: CASSPTGGSSLTQNEQFF
CDR3nt: TGTGCCAGCAGCCCAACAGGGGGCTCCAGTTTGACGCAAAATGAGCAGTTCTTC

len: 18
v_gene: TRBV4-1
j_gene: TRBJ2-3
d_gene: TRBD1
abundance: NA
CDR3aa: CASSQVQYGTGGTDTQYF
CDR3nt: TGCGCCAGCAGCCAAGTTCAATACGGGACAGGGGGAACAGATACGCAGTATTTT

len: 17
v_gene: TRBV28
j_gene: TRBJ1-1
d_gene: TRBD1
abundance: NA
CDR3aa: CASSSQQGKGSYTEAFF
CDR3nt: TGTGCCAGCAGTTCCCAACAGGGGAAGGGGTCTTACACTGAAGCTTTCTTT

len: 16
v_gene: TRBV27
j_gene: TRBJ2-1
d_gene: NA
abundance: NA
CDR3aa: CASSLTSPEAYNEQFF
CDR3nt: TGTGCCAGCAGTCTAACTAGCCCAGAAGCCTACAATGAGCAGTTCTTC

len: 16
v_gene: TRBV7-9
j_gene: TRBJ2-7
d_gene: TRBD2
abundance: NA
CDR3aa: CASSLPPGAGGYEQYF
CDR3nt: TGTGCCAGCAGCCTCCCCCCAGGAGCGGGGGGTTACGAGCAGTACTTC

len: 14
v_gene: TRBV7-6
j_gene: TRBJ2-3
d_gene: NA
abundance: NA
CDR3aa: CASSLRLEAGTQYF
CDR3nt: TGTGCCAGCAGCTTAAGGCTTGAGGCCGGCACGCAGTATTTT

len: 16
v_gene: TRBV19
j_gene: TRBJ2-2
d_gene: NA
abundance: NA
CDR3aa: CASSQVLTTNTGELFF
CDR3nt: TGTGCCAGTAGCCAAGTACTGACAACGAACACCGGGGAGCTGTTTTTT

len: 16
v_gene: TRBV7-2
j_gene: TRBJ2-7
d_gene: TRBD2
abundance: NA
CDR3aa: CASSSGGRGAPYEQYF
CDR3nt: TGTGCCAGCTCCTCAGGTGGGCGGGGGGCCCCCTACGAGCAGTACTTC